This is a list of T cell receptor beta chains from one sample in a study of T cells in Graves' hyperthyroidism and ophthalmopathy. TCRdb re-analysed the multiplex PCR reads in MiXCR, keeping a single row per CDR3 protein. The table lists around 340,000 distinct CDR3 sequences, over 15% of them singletons. Sequencing was carried out using blood. All receptors derive from a woman between 40 and 55 years old with Graves' ophthalmopathy. CDR3s include the opening cysteine and the closing phenylalanine or tryptophan. Fields, in order: J gene, clone size, D gene, V gene, CDR3 protein, CDR3 DNA. A D gene is named only where the DNA matches it firmly. Not every row has a clone size; where given, it reads once, few, many or a size class.

J: TRBJ1-2; size: many; D: .; V: TRBV19; CDR3: CASSIPETYGYTF; DNA: TGTGCCAGTAGTATACCAGAAACCTATGGCTACACCTTC
J: TRBJ2-7; size: many; D: TRBD2; V: TRBV20-1; CDR3: CSARPWGGEAYEQYF; DNA: TGCAGTGCTCGCCCTTGGGGGGGAGAGGCCTACGAGCAGTACTTC
J: TRBJ1-2; size: many; D: .; V: TRBV24-1; CDR3: CATSGGRGGYTF; DNA: TGTGCCACCAGTGGAGGACGTGGAGGCTACACCTTC
J: TRBJ2-5; size: .; D: TRBD2; V: TRBV6-2/TRBV6-3; CDR3: CASSYMSGRWETQYF; DNA: TGTGCCAGCAGCTACATGAGCGGGAGGTGGGAGACCCAGTACTTC
J: TRBJ2-1; size: many; D: TRBD2; V: TRBV6-2/TRBV6-3; CDR3: CASGIAGGLDNEQFF; DNA: TGTGCCAGCGGGATAGCGGGAGGCCTGGACAATGAGCAGTTCTTC
J: TRBJ2-7; size: many; D: .; V: TRBV11-2; CDR3: CASSLDLGFHEQYF; DNA: TGTGCCAGCAGCTTAGATTTAGGGTTCCACGAGCAGTACTTC
J: TRBJ2-5; size: many; D: TRBD2; V: TRBV9; CDR3: CASSVGPAGASQETQYF; DNA: TGTGCCAGCAGCGTAGGTCCAGCGGGAGCCTCCCAAGAGACCCAGTACTTC
J: TRBJ1-5; size: many; D: .; V: TRBV6-2/TRBV6-3; CDR3: CASSYWGQPQHF; DNA: TGTGCCAGCAGTTACTGGGGGCAGCCCCAGCATTTT
J: TRBJ2-7; size: many; D: .; V: TRBV6-5; CDR3: CASSYQTENEQYF; DNA: TGTGCCAGCAGTTACCAGACGGAAAACGAGCAGTACTTC
J: TRBJ1-1; size: many; D: TRBD1; V: TRBV7-3; CDR3: CASSPSRGSTEAFF; DNA: TGTGCCAGCAGCCCAAGCAGGGGGAGCACTGAAGCTTTCTTT
J: TRBJ1-5; size: many; D: .; V: TRBV28; CDR3: CASNQEGQNQPQHF; DNA: TGTGCCAGCAACCAGGAGGGGCAGAATCAGCCCCAGCATTTT
J: TRBJ2-2; size: many; D: .; V: TRBV6-2/TRBV6-3; CDR3: CASSLTPETGELFF; DNA: TGTGCCAGCAGTCTAACCCCGGAGACCGGGGAGCTGTTTTTT
J: TRBJ2-7; size: many; D: TRBD2; V: TRBV20-1; CDR3: CSADYTGLALPYEQYF; DNA: TGCAGTGCTGATTACACGGGACTAGCGCTACCCTACGAGCAGTACTTC
J: TRBJ2-2; size: many; D: .; V: TRBV30; CDR3: CAWSVGELFF; DNA: TGTGCCTGGAGTGTCGGGGAGCTGTTTTTT
J: TRBJ1-5; size: many; D: TRBD1; V: TRBV6-1; CDR3: CASSRHSGQGNQPQHF; DNA: TGTGCCAGCAGCCGTCATTCGGGACAGGGGAATCAGCCCCAGCATTTT
J: TRBJ1-1; size: many; D: TRBD1; V: TRBV28; CDR3: CASSLPYGQGTMNTEAFF; DNA: TGTGCCAGCAGTTTACCCTACGGACAGGGGACTATGAACACTGAAGCTTTCTTT
J: TRBJ2-7; size: .; D: .; V: TRBV6-5; CDR3: CASSSDYHEQYF; DNA: TGTGCCAGCAGTTCGGACTATCACGAGCAGTACTTC
J: TRBJ2-3; size: many; D: .; V: TRBV2; CDR3: CASSYGSIGDTQYF; DNA: TGTGCCAGCAGTTACGGGAGTATAGGAGATACGCAGTATTTT
J: TRBJ2-3; size: few; D: .; V: TRBV30; CDR3: CAWRRSGYTDTQYF; DNA: TGTGCCTGGAGAAGGAGCGGCTACACAGATACGCAGTATTTT
J: TRBJ1-1; size: .; D: TRBD1; V: TRBV12-3/TRBV12-4; CDR3: CASSLGQGYTEAFF; DNA: TGTGCCAGCAGTTTAGGACAGGGCTACACTGAAGCTTTCTTT
J: TRBJ2-7; size: .; D: .; V: TRBV14; CDR3: CASSHEWKSYEQYF; DNA: TGTGCCAGCAGCCATGAGTGGAAGTCCTACGAGCAGTACTTC
J: TRBJ2-5; size: .; D: .; V: TRBV7-2; CDR3: CASRKGRNVETQYF; DNA: TGTGCCAGCAGAAAGGGTAGGAATGTGGAGACCCAGTACTTC
J: TRBJ1-1; size: many; D: TRBD1; V: TRBV9; CDR3: CASSATGALNTEAFF; DNA: TGTGCCAGCAGCGCGACAGGGGCCTTGAACACTGAAGCTTTCTTT
J: TRBJ1-2; size: many; D: .; V: TRBV7-2; CDR3: CASSLARDGYGYTF; DNA: TGTGCCAGCAGCTTAGCCCGGGACGGCTATGGCTACACCTTC
J: TRBJ1-2; size: many; D: .; V: TRBV12-5; CDR3: CASGLVLGSGNYGYTF; DNA: TGTGCTAGTGGTTTGGTGTTGGGGAGTGGAAACTATGGCTACACCTTC
J: TRBJ1-1; size: many; D: .; V: TRBV7-9; CDR3: CASSPDDLGNTEAFF; DNA: TGTGCCAGCAGCCCAGACGACCTAGGAAACACTGAAGCTTTCTTT
J: TRBJ2-7; size: many; D: TRBD2; V: TRBV29-1; CDR3: CSVRLAGWYEQYF; DNA: TGCAGCGTTCGACTAGCGGGATGGTACGAGCAGTACTTC